The 13 T cell receptor beta chains below come from one sample, sequenced in a study of cytomegalovirus exposure and HLA in healthy donors. A multiplex PCR was run with 60 Vbeta primers and 13 Jbeta primers. Sequenced by immunoSEQ multiplex PCR; TCRdb stores in-frame clones only, minus some. In the table there are 65,000 to 100,000 clones, roughly 79% of which are singletons. Sequenced sample: PBMCs. These receptors came from a female donor in good health and CMV-seronegative.

The gene calls are TRBV2 and TRBJ2-7, with D perhaps TRBD2 (7 bases). The CDR3 has 15 amino acids. Germline CDR1 is SNHLY and CDR2 is FYNNEI. The V gene lost 6 bases and the J gene lost 3 bases, with 18 bases spanning the gap. This CDR3 is CASREKSGGYYEQYF. In DNA form, the CDR3 reads TGTGCCAGCAGGGAGAAATCGGGGGGCTACTACGAGCAGTACTTC.

The V gene is TRBV15, the J gene TRBJ1-4; D is unresolved. Germline values: CDR1 LNHNV, CDR2 YYDKDF (reference sequence). The V gene lost 0 bases and the J gene lost 4 bases, with 9 bases spanning the gap. The CDR3 runs 15 residues. CDR3 protein: CATSRDQTVNEKLFF. CDR3 nucleotides: TGTGCCACCAGCAGAGATCAAACGGTTAATGAAAAACTGTTTTTT. Drawing the rest from reference TRBV15 and TRBJ1-4, the complete variable domain is DAMVIQNPRYQVTQFGKPVTLSCSQTLNHNVMYWYQQKSSQAPKLLFHYYDKDFNNEADTPDNFQSRRPNTSFCFLDIRSPGLGDTAMYLCATSRDQTVNEKLFFGSGTQLSVL.

The chain links TRBV5-4 to TRBJ2-5; the match to TRBD1 covers 7 bases. This CDR3 comprises 16 residues. Trimming cost V 4 bases and J 7 bases; bases outside gene matches: 16. CDR1 is SGHNT, CDR2 YYREEE, per germline (reference sequence). The CDR3 bases are TGTGCCAGCAGCCCTCGAGAGACAGGGCCAACGCGGACCCAGTACTTC. Residues: CASSPRETGPTRTQYF.

This clone was counted between two and nine times. The chain combines TRBV10-3 with TRBJ1-2; tentative D call: TRBD1 (5 bases). The CDR3 has 12 residues. Trimming removed 10 bases from V and 8 bases from J, with 17 bases in between. The V gene's germline CDR1 is ENHRY and CDR2 SYGVKD. The CDR3 is CASGVQGFGYTF. The CDR3 nucleotides are TGTGCCAGCGGAGTGCAGGGTTTCGGCTACACCTTC.

The chain employs TRBV27 and TRBJ2-3, with 8 positions matching TRBD2. With 10 bases clipped from V and 6 bases from J, the junction kept 9 bases outside the gene matches. Germline V lookup: CDR1 MNHEY, CDR2 SMNVEV (reference sequence). The CDR3 is 13 amino acids. The CDR3 DNA is TGTGCCACCCGTGCGGGAGGACGGGATACGCAGTATTTT. It specifies CATRAGGRDTQYF.

The CDR3 bases are TGTGCCAGTGGGGGGAGCGGGAGGGCCTACGAGCAGTACTTC. Translating gives CASGGSGRAYEQYF. This chain connects TRBV2 to TRBJ2-7; 10 bases are shared with TRBD2. This CDR3 has 14 residues. The trim removed 9 bases at V and 2 bases at J, leaving 7 bases unmatched. Germline values: CDR1 SNHLY, CDR2 FYNNEI.

This clone was counted only a few times. The V call is TRBV7-2, the J call TRBJ1-3; TRBD1 might be the D (6 bases). The CDR3 spans 15 residues. Trimming stripped 4 bases from V and 1 base from J, with 11 bases between. The germline V gene has CDR1 SGHTA and CDR2 FQGNSA. The CDR3 sequence: CASSSARGSGNTIYF. The DNA for the CDR3 is TGTGCCAGCAGCTCTGCCAGGGGTTCTGGAAACACCATATATTTT.

The chain is built from TRBV28 and TRBJ1-1; D gene ambiguous. V dropped 6 bases and J dropped 0 bases, with 11 bases sitting between them. Germline-derived CDR1 and CDR2 are MDHEN and SYDVKM. The CDR3 covers 14 residues. The CDR3 reads CASSLQTMNTEAFF. Here the CDR3 DNA reads TGTGCCAGCAGCCTTCAAACTATGAACACTGAAGCTTTCTTT.

The chain uses TRBV4-2 and TRBJ1-5; D may be TRBD1 (5 bases). The ends were cut back, 5 bases at V and 6 bases at J, with 14 bases in the middle. The CDR3 sequence is 14 residues long. Germline CDR1 is LGHNA and CDR2 is YNFKEQ. In nucleotides, the CDR3 is TGTGCCAGCAGCGCCGGGGGGGTCGGTCAGCCCCAGCATTTT. Translated, it gives CASSAGGVGQPQHF.

This clone was observed a handful of times. The V call is TRBV5-4, the J call TRBJ2-2; TRBD1 matches 9 bases. J gave up 4 bases and V 0 bases, and 7 bases lay outside the gene matches. Germline V gene data show CDR1 as SGHNT and CDR2 as YYREEE (reference sequence). The CDR3 has 17 residues. CDR3 in DNA: TGTGCCAGCAGCTTGGGACAGGGGGGGGCGGGCACCGGGGAGCTGTTTTTT. Its protein is CASSLGQGGAGTGELFF.

This sequence joins TRBV7-9 and TRBJ2-7; D remains unclear. Germline V gene lookup returns CDR1 SEHNR and CDR2 FQNEAQ (reference sequence). Trimming took off 6 bases at V and 7 bases at J, with 13 bases between the two ends. The CDR3 is 12 amino acids. The CDR3 nucleotides read TGTGCCAGCAGTTCTTTGGGCGTGGAGCAGTACTTC. The encoded protein is CASSSLGVEQYF.

This clone was observed a few times. The rearrangement links TRBV7-3 to TRBJ2-1; perhaps TRBD2 as D (5 bases). V shed 5 bases and J shed 10 bases, with 18 bases lying between them. The CDR3 length is 14 residues. Germline V lookup: CDR1 SGHTA, CDR2 FQGTGA. The CDR3 loop reads CASSVAPRDGEQFF. Written as DNA, the CDR3 is TGTGCCAGCAGCGTGGCCCCACGGGATGGCGAGCAGTTCTTC.

This clone showed up just a few times. The V and J genes are TRBV12-5 and TRBJ2-1; 12 bases fit TRBD2. After removal of 4 bases from V and 5 bases from J, the junction contained 3 bases not matched to a gene. This CDR3 has 15 residues. Germline V gene sequence: CDR1 LGHNT, CDR2 FRNRAP. Written as DNA, the CDR3 is TGTGCTAGTGGTTCCGGACTAGCGGGAAACAATGAGCAGTTCTTC. It specifies CASGSGLAGNNEQFF.